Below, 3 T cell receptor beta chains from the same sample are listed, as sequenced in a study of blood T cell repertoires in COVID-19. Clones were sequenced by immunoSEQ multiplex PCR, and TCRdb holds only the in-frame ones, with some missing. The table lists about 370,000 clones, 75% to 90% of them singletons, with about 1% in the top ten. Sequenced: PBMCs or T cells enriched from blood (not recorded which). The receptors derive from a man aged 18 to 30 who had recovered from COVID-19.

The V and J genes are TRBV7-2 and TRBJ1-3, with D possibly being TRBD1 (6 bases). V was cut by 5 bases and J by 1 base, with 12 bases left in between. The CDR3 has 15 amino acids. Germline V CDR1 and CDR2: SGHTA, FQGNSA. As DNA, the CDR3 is TGTGCCAGCAGCCCCGGGACAACTTCTGGAAACACCATATATTTT. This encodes CASSPGTTSGNTIYF.

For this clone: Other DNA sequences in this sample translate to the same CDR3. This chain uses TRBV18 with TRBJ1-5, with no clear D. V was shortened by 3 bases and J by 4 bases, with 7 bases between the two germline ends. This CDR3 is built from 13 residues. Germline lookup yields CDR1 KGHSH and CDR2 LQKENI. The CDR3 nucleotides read TGTGCCAGCTCACCGTCCTCTAATCAGCCCCAGCATTTT. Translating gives CASSPSSNQPQHF.

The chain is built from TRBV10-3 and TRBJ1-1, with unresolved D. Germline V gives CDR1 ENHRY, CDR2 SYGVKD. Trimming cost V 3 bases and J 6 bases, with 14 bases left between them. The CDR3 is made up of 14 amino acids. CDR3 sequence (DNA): TGTGCCATCAGTGACCCGGCGGTGGGTGCTGAAGCTTTCTTT. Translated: CAISDPAVGAEAFF.